This TCR beta chain appears in the sequencing data of a study of T cells in Graves' hyperthyroidism and ophthalmopathy. Whole-study context: Peripheral blood collection took place at initial diagnosis, before any treatment.

Amplification of TCR beta CDR3 regions used RNA as the template. First-round RT-PCR targeting the TCR CDR3 was performed with the HTBI primer set. TCRdb reprocessed the multiplex PCR reads with MiXCR, giving one entry per CDR3 protein. The profile shows about 380,000 distinct CDR3 sequences, less than 20% of them singletons. CDR1 and CDR2 from the germline V gene are SGHRS and YFSETQ. V was shortened by 4 bases and J by 2 bases, with 14 bases between the two germline ends. This CDR3 contains 15 residues. Overall study results and limits: Most clonotypes expanded in thyroid above 0.001 were likewise present in blood.

In this sample, this clonotype turned up many times. The antigen is undetermined. The chain recombines TRBV5-1 with TRBJ2-3; a possible D gene is TRBD1 (6 bases). Material for sequencing was blood. The receptor comes from a man between 18 and 29 years old with Graves' ophthalmopathy. CDR3 in DNA: TGCGCCAGCAGCCCGTGGGGGCAATCCACAGATACGCAGTATTTT. It translates to CASSPWGQSTDTQYF.